Here is one T cell receptor (beta chain) with its context. These data are taken from a study of T cells after yellow fever vaccination. This CDR3 is built from 11 residues. Deletions cut 7 bases from V and 7 bases from J, with 7 bases between. TCRdb analysed the 5' RACE reads with MiXCR anew, one entry per CDR3 protein. The sample gives about 550,000 distinct CDR3 sequences, 15% to 20% of which show up once; around an eighth is in the top ten. This clonotype originated in a young man who received the YFV17D yellow fever vaccine. The source material was PBMCs, sampled 15 days after the yellow fever booster vaccination. This sequence joins TRBV12-3 or TRBV12-4 and TRBJ2-2, with D unresolved. The CDR3 DNA follows: TGTGCCAGCAATCCCGGCGGGGAGCTGTTTTTT. Encoded protein: CASNPGGELFF.